Listed below are T cell receptor beta chains from one sample, sequenced in a study of blood T cell repertoires in COVID-19. Profiling relied on immunoSEQ multiplex PCR, and the TCRdb table lists in-frame clones only, not all of them. The sample consists of some 380,000 clones, approximately 91% of them appearing once. Sequencing used PBMCs or T cells enriched from blood (not recorded which). These receptor sequences come from a middle-aged woman with acute COVID-19. The CDR3 runs from the conserved cysteine through the conserved F or W. The D gene is left open where the match is weak. The size of a clone is reported for some rows only, either as once, few or many, or as a class for expanded clones.

size: NA; D: NA; V: TRBV19; J: TRBJ2-1; DNA: TGTGCCAGTAGGCCCCCTGGCCTCCTTTACAATGAGCAGTTCTTC; CDR3: CASRPPGLLYNEQFF
size: NA; D: NA; V: TRBV11-2; J: TRBJ2-5; DNA: TGTGCCAGCAGCTCTGGACAGACCAGCAATCCAGAGACCCAGTACTTC; CDR3: CASSSGQTSNPETQYF
size: few; D: NA; V: TRBV7-2; J: TRBJ1-5; DNA: TGTGCCAGCAACCAGGGTGAAAGCAATCAGCCCCAGCATTTT; CDR3: CASNQGESNQPQHF
size: once; D: TRBD1; V: TRBV5-6; J: TRBJ2-7; DNA: TGTGCCAGCAGCTCCGGGACAGGGATCAACGAGCAGTACTTC; CDR3: CASSSGTGINEQYF
size: NA; D: NA; V: TRBV3-1/TRBV3-2; J: TRBJ1-2; DNA: TGTGCCAGCAGCCACGACTCATCCACGGGGGGCTACACCTTC; CDR3: CASSHDSSTGGYTF
size: NA; D: NA; V: TRBV6-5; J: TRBJ1-5; DNA: TGTGCCAGCACAATCTCGTATGTCGGTCAGCCCCAGCATTTT; CDR3: CASTISYVGQPQHF
size: NA; D: TRBD1; V: TRBV5-4; J: TRBJ1-2; DNA: TGTGCCAGCAGCACAGGACAGGGGAACGCGGATGGCTACACCTTC; CDR3: CASSTGQGNADGYTF
size: NA; D: NA; V: TRBV5-1; J: TRBJ1-1; DNA: TGCGCCAGCAGCTTGGGACAGGTGACGAACACTGAAGCTTTCTTT; CDR3: CASSLGQVTNTEAFF
size: NA; D: TRBD2; V: TRBV9; J: TRBJ2-1; DNA: TGTGCCAGCAGCGTAGGCTGGCGGGGGGCTTACAATGAGCAGTTCTTC; CDR3: CASSVGWRGAYNEQFF
size: NA; D: NA; V: TRBV27; J: TRBJ2-3; DNA: TGTGCCAGCAGTTTTGCAGGGGAGTACGCAGATACGCAGTATTTT; CDR3: CASSFAGEYADTQYF
size: NA; D: TRBD2; V: TRBV6-5; J: TRBJ2-1; DNA: TGTGCCAGCAGATCGGGACTAGCCTACAATGAGCAGTTCTTC; CDR3: CASRSGLAYNEQFF
size: NA; D: TRBD2; V: TRBV2; J: TRBJ2-1; DNA: TGTGCCAGCCTCGGACTAGCGGGGTACAATGAGCAGTTCTTC; CDR3: CASLGLAGYNEQFF
size: NA; D: NA; V: TRBV27; J: TRBJ1-1; DNA: TGTGCCAGCAGTCCCATCGGGGGGGGTGCGACTGAAGCTTTCTTT; CDR3: CASSPIGGGATEAFF
size: few; D: NA; V: TRBV2; J: TRBJ1-4; DNA: TGTGCCAGCAAGGACTCAGCAACTAATGAAAAACTGTTTTTT; CDR3: CASKDSATNEKLFF
size: NA; D: TRBD1; V: TRBV5-8; J: TRBJ2-5; DNA: TGTGCCAGCAGCCCGGACAGGGTAGAGACCCAGTACTTC; CDR3: CASSPDRVETQYF
size: NA; D: TRBD2; V: TRBV29-1; J: TRBJ2-6; DNA: TGCAGCGTTGAAGTAGCGGGCCCCTCTGGGGCCAACGTCCTGACTTTC; CDR3: CSVEVAGPSGANVLTF
size: once; D: TRBD1; V: TRBV24-1; J: TRBJ2-1; DNA: TGTGCCACCAGTGATTTAGGAGCCGGGACAGGAGCCTACAATGAGCAGTTCTTC; CDR3: CATSDLGAGTGAYNEQFF
size: NA; D: TRBD2; V: TRBV19; J: TRBJ2-5; DNA: TGTGCCAGTAGCCGGGGGGTCAAAGAGACCCAGTACTTC; CDR3: CASSRGVKETQYF
size: few; D: NA; V: TRBV5-1; J: TRBJ2-7; DNA: TGCGCCAGCCAGCGGGACACCTCCTACGAGCAGTACTTC; CDR3: CASQRDTSYEQYF
size: NA; D: NA; V: TRBV10-1; J: TRBJ2-6; DNA: TGCGCCAGCAGTGAGCGGGTAGGGGGTGGTGGGGCCAACGTCCTGACTTTC; CDR3: CASSERVGGGGANVLTF
size: NA; D: NA; V: TRBV5-6; J: TRBJ1-1; DNA: TGTGCCAGCAGCTTCATGGGGGGTACTGAAGCTTTCTTT; CDR3: CASSFMGGTEAFF
size: NA; D: NA; V: TRBV24-1; J: TRBJ2-6; DNA: TGTGCCACCAGTGATTCCCACCAGGGTTTACCCAGCTCTGGGGCCAACGTCCTGACTTTC; CDR3: CATSDSHQGLPSSGANVLTF
size: NA; D: NA; V: TRBV4-1; J: TRBJ2-7; DNA: TGCGCCAGCAGCCCCGGCGGCCTTGTCAGCGAGCAGTACTTC; CDR3: CASSPGGLVSEQYF
size: NA; D: NA; V: TRBV5-1; J: TRBJ2-6; DNA: TGCGCCAGCAGCTTGGAAGGGGCCGGGGCCAACGTCCTGACTTTC; CDR3: CASSLEGAGANVLTF
size: NA; D: TRBD1; V: TRBV6-5; J: TRBJ1-1; DNA: TGTGCCAGCAGTTACTCGAGGGGGCGCACTGAAGCTTTCTTT; CDR3: CASSYSRGRTEAFF
size: NA; D: NA; V: TRBV7-9; J: TRBJ1-2; DNA: TGTGCCAGCAGCTTAGCAATCGGACTTAACTATGGCTACACCTTC; CDR3: CASSLAIGLNYGYTF
size: NA; D: TRBD2; V: TRBV18; J: TRBJ2-7; DNA: TGTGCCAGCTCACTAGAACTAGCGGGGGGGACCTACGAGCAGTACTTC; CDR3: CASSLELAGGTYEQYF
size: once; D: TRBD1; V: TRBV3-1/TRBV3-2; J: TRBJ1-2; DNA: TGTGCCAGCAGCCAAGGTTCGGGACAGGGACGCTATGGCTACACCTTC; CDR3: CASSQGSGQGRYGYTF
size: few; D: TRBD2; V: TRBV6-5; J: TRBJ2-7; DNA: TGTGCCAGCGAAAAGACTAGCGGGGAGAACTACGAGCAGTACTTC; CDR3: CASEKTSGENYEQYF
size: NA; D: TRBD1; V: TRBV15; J: TRBJ1-2; DNA: TGTGCCACCAGCAGAGACCCGGGACAGGGTTTGGGATATGGCTACACCTTC; CDR3: CATSRDPGQGLGYGYTF
size: NA; D: NA; V: TRBV9; J: TRBJ1-1; DNA: TGTGCCAGCAGCGCAACAGGGAACACTGAAGCTTTCTTT; CDR3: CASSATGNTEAFF
size: few; D: NA; V: TRBV10-1; J: TRBJ1-1; DNA: TGCGCCAGCAGCCAAACAATCCGGGGCACTGAAGCTTTCTTT; CDR3: CASSQTIRGTEAFF
size: few; D: NA; V: TRBV29-1; J: TRBJ1-2; DNA: TGCAGCGACCGAGAGACCCCGGCGGAAGGCTACACCTTC; CDR3: CSDRETPAEGYTF
size: NA; D: NA; V: TRBV6-1; J: TRBJ1-2; DNA: TGTGCCAGCAGTGAACTAGCGGGCAGGGGAGGCGGCTACACCTTC; CDR3: CASSELAGRGGGYTF
size: NA; D: NA; V: TRBV4-1; J: TRBJ2-2; DNA: TGCGCCAGCAGCCAAGATCCGGGGGTGCGCGGGGAGCTGTTTTTT; CDR3: CASSQDPGVRGELFF
size: NA; D: NA; V: TRBV18; J: TRBJ1-1; DNA: TGTGCCAGCTCACCAAGCGACAGAAACACTGAAGCTTTCTTT; CDR3: CASSPSDRNTEAFF
size: NA; D: TRBD2; V: TRBV4-2; J: TRBJ2-3; DNA: TGTGCCAGCAGCCAAGATCGGACTAGCGGGGGGGCCAGGGATACGCAGTATTTT; CDR3: CASSQDRTSGGARDTQYF